This TCR beta chain was obtained from a study of T-cell reconstitution after alpha-beta-depleted transplantation in children. Library preparation (for TCRbeta) was performed with unique molecular identifiers. Using its own MiXCR run on the PCR reads, TCRdb lists one record per CDR3 protein. The sample holds roughly 200,000 distinct CDR3 sequences, roughly 11% seen once. This CDR3 is 17 amino acids long. Germline V lookup: CDR1 DFQATT, CDR2 SNEGSKA (reference sequence). Germline trimming cut 3 bases from V and 3 bases from J; bases unmatched to any gene: 14. General study results and limits: Reportedly, only several hundred clones from non-depleted graft cells drove alpha-beta T-cell counts at about two months.

With respect to this clonotype: What it recognizes is unknown.

Sequenced material: PBMCs, taken before TCRalphabeta/CD19-depleted stem cell transplant. This receptor was obtained from a child in the first two years of life with acute myeloid leukemia, due to receive a stem cell transplant. This sequence joins TRBV20-1 and TRBJ2-1; 7 bases align to TRBD2. The CDR3 is CSASRRPSGKIYNEQFF. CDR3 coding DNA: TGCAGTGCTAGCCGTAGGCCTAGCGGAAAAATCTACAATGAGCAGTTCTTC.